The 9 T cell receptor beta chains given below trace back to one sample, sequenced in a study of CXCR4 blockade with PD-1 therapy in pancreatic cancer. The data were produced by immunoSEQ multiplex PCR, yet TCRdb's version contains in-frame clones alone and is incomplete. This table has more than 15,000 clones, over 60% appearing once. The specimen was tumor tissue. Every receptor here comes from a human donor with pancreatic ductal adenocarcinoma.

There are a few counts of this clone. The chain carries TRBV6-8 and TRBJ1-1; D gene ambiguous. Per the germline V gene, CDR1 is MNHGY and CDR2 is SAAAGT. The germline V and J ends were trimmed by 6 bases and 0 bases, with 11 bases remaining between them. This CDR3 has 14 amino acids. CDR3 loop: CASRTWAMNTEAFF. The CDR3 DNA reads TGTGCCAGCAGAACGTGGGCTATGAACACTGAAGCTTTCTTT.

The gene calls are TRBV19 and TRBJ2-5; 8 nucleotides agree with TRBD1. V shed 4 bases, J shed 2 bases, and the junction held 6 bases outside the gene matches. CDR1 LNHDA and CDR2 SQIVND come from the germline V gene (reference sequence). This CDR3 region has 15 residues. In DNA form, the CDR3 reads TGTGCCAGTAGTAGGGGGGACAGGTCTCAAGAGACCCAGTACTTC. It specifies CASSRGDRSQETQYF.

For the CDR3, the DNA is TGCAGCGTCGATCCGACAGGGAACACTGAAGCTTTCTTT. Amino acid sequence: CSVDPTGNTEAFF. The chain recombines TRBV29-1 with TRBJ1-1; D might be TRBD1 (6 bases). Trimming stripped 6 bases from V and 1 base from J, with 12 bases between. Per germline, CDR1 SQVTM and CDR2 ANQGSEA. CDR3 length: 13 amino acids.

The gene calls are TRBV6-8 and TRBJ1-1, with 7 bases lining up with TRBD1. The germline gives CDR1 MNHGY, CDR2 SAAAGT. V lost 5 bases, J lost 10 bases, and 10 bases stayed unmatched. This CDR3 has 13 amino acids. CDR3 region: CASSDGLQGRAFF. The CDR3 nucleotides read TGTGCCAGCAGTGACGGACTACAGGGGCGAGCTTTCTTT.

The chain uses TRBV29-1 and TRBJ1-2; 8 bases agree with TRBD1. The trim removed 6 bases at V and 5 bases at J, leaving 8 bases unmatched. Germline CDR1 is SQVTM and CDR2 is ANQGSEA. CDR3 length equals 13 residues. The CDR3 nucleotides read TGCAGCGTCCGGACAGGGAGGATATATGGCTACACCTTC. This sequence encodes CSVRTGRIYGYTF.

The rearrangement uses TRBV27 and TRBJ2-3; possibly TRBD2 for D (7 bases). Germline lookup yields CDR1 MNHEY and CDR2 SMNVEV (reference sequence). V was clipped by 5 bases and J by 0 bases, with 18 bases between them. The CDR3 totals 17 residues. The CDR3 reads CASSPPVGGVSTDTQYF. CDR3 sequence (DNA): TGTGCCAGCAGTCCCCCGGTAGGGGGGGTTAGCACAGATACGCAGTATTTT.

This sequence joins TRBV28 and TRBJ1-4; D is possibly TRBD1 (5 bases). The CDR3 loop spans 14 amino acids. CDR1 is MDHEN, CDR2 SYDVKM, per germline. V shed 7 bases and J shed 7 bases, with 16 bases lying between them. CDR3 in DNA: TGTGCCAGCAATGGGGGAGCTATCCTTGAAAAACTGTTTTTT. It is translated as CASNGGAILEKLFF.

CDR3 loop: CASSFGLADTYEQYF. As DNA, the CDR3 is TGCGCCAGCAGCTTTGGACTAGCGGATACCTACGAGCAGTACTTC. This chain links TRBV5-1 with TRBJ2-7, with 10 bases that match TRBD2. CDR3 length: 15 amino acids. From germline, CDR1 is SGHRS and CDR2 YFSETQ. V gave up 2 bases and J gave up 2 bases; unmatched junction bases: 4.

The V gene is TRBV28, the J gene TRBJ2-1; D gene uncertain. Trimming took 2 bases from V and 6 from J, leaving 8 bases between them. Germline loops: CDR1 MDHEN, CDR2 SYDVKM. This CDR3 comprises 13 residues. The CDR3 DNA follows: TGTGCCAGCAGTTTAACTTGGTCCAATGAGCAGTTCTTC. Protein product: CASSLTWSNEQFF.